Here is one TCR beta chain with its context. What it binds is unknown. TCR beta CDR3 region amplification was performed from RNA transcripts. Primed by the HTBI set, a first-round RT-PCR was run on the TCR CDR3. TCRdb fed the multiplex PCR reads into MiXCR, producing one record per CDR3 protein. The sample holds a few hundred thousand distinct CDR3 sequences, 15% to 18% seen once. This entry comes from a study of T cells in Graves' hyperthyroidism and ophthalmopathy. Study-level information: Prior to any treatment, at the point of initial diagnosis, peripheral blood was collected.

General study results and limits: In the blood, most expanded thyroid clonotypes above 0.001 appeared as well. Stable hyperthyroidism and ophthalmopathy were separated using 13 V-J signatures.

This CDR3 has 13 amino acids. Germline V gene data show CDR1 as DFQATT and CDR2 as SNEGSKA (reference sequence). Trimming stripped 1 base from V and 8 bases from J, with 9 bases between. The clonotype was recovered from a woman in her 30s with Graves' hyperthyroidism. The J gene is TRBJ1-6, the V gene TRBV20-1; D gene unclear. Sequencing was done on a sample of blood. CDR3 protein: CSARVRTDSPLHF. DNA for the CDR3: TGCAGTGCTAGAGTTAGGACGGATTCACCCCTCCACTTT.